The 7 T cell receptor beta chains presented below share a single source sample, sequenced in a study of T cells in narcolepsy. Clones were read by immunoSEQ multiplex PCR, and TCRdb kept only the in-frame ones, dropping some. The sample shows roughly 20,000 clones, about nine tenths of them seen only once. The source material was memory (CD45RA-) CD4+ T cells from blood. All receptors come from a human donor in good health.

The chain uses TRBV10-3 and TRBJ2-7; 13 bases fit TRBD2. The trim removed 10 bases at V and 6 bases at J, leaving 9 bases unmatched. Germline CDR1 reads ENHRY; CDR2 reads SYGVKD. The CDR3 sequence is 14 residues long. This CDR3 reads CATKPGLAGTEQYF. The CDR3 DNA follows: TGTGCCACCAAACCGGGACTAGCGGGAACCGAGCAGTACTTC.

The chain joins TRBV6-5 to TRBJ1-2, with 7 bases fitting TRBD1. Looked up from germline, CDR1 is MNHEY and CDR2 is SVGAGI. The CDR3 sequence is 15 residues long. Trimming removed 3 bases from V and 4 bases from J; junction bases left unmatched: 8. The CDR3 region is CASSYNRGRGYGYTF. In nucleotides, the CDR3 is TGTGCCAGCAGTTATAACAGGGGAAGGGGCTATGGCTACACCTTC.

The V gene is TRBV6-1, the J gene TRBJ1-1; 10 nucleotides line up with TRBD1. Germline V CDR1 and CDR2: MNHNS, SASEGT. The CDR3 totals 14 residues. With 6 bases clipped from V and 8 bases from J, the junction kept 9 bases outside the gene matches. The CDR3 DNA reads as TGTGCCAGCAGCCCGGGACAGGGGAGATTGGAAGCTTTCTTT. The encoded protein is CASSPGQGRLEAFF.

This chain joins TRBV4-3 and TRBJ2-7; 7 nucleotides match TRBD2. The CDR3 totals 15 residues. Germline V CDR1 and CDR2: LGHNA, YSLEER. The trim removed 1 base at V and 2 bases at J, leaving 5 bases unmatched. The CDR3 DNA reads TGCGCCAGCAGCCAAGGGGGGGGGATCCCCTACGAGCAGTACTTC. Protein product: CASSQGGGIPYEQYF.

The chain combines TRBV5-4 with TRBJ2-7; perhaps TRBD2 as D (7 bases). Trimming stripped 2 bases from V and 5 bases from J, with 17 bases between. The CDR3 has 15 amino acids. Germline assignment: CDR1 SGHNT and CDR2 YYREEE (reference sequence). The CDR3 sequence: CASSFMGGASHEQYF. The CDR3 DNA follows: TGTGCCAGCAGCTTTATGGGGGGGGCCTCTCACGAGCAGTACTTC.

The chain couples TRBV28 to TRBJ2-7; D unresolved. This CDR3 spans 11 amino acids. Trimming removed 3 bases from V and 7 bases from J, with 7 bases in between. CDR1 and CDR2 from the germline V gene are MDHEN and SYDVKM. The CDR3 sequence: CASSLTWEQYF. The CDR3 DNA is TGTGCCAGCAGTTTGACGTGGGAGCAGTACTTC. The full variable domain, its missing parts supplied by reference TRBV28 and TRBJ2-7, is DVKVTQSSRYLVKRTGEKVFLECVQDMDHENMFWYRQDPGLGLRLIYFSYDVKMKEKGDIPEGYSVSREKKERFSLILESASTNQTSMYLCASSLTWEQYFGPGTRLTVT.

The CDR3 DNA reads TGTGCCAGCAGTAATACGCAGTATTTT. This sequence encodes CASSNTQYF. V gene TRBV7-4 combines with J gene TRBJ2-3; D is unclear. Deletions cut 6 bases from V and 7 bases from J, with 2 bases between. CDR3 size: 9 residues. Germline CDR1 is SGHVT and CDR2 is SQSDAQ.